Below, 23 T cell receptor beta chains from the same sample are listed, as sequenced in a study of blood T cell repertoires in COVID-19. The method was immunoSEQ multiplex PCR; TCRdb's version includes in-frame clones alone and lacks a portion of them. This table has hundreds of thousands of clones, around 80% appearing once. The sample was PBMCs or T cells enriched from blood (not recorded which). Source of these receptors: a middle-aged man who had been exposed to COVID-19.

The genes are TRBV3-1 (or the pseudogene TRBV3-2) and TRBJ1-1, with TRBD1 as a possible D gene (6 bases). Trimming removed 4 bases at V and 2 bases at J, with 11 bases between. The germline V gene has CDR1 LGHDT and CDR2 YNNKEL (reference sequence). CDR3 size: 14 residues. The DNA for the CDR3 is TGTGCCAGCAGCCTCAGGACAGCAAACACTGAAGCTTTCTTT. Amino acids: CASSLRTANTEAFF.

This rearrangement joins TRBV5-6 to TRBJ2-1; a possible D gene is TRBD2 (6 bases). Trimming removed 2 bases from V and 4 bases from J, with 10 bases in between. The V gene's germline CDR1 is SGHDT and CDR2 YYEEEE. The CDR3 is 14 amino acids. This CDR3 is CASSFRDSYNEQFF. The CDR3 nucleotides read TGTGCCAGCAGCTTCAGGGACTCTTACAATGAGCAGTTCTTC.

V usage is TRBV7-9 and J usage is TRBJ1-1, with a tentative D call TRBD1 (5 bases). Germline V gives CDR1 SEHNR, CDR2 FQNEAQ (reference sequence). The CDR3 consists of 13 residues. Trimming removed 5 bases from V and 3 bases from J, with 10 bases in between. DNA for the CDR3: TGTGCCAGCAGCCCCAGGGTTGACACTGAAGCTTTCTTT. This gives the protein CASSPRVDTEAFF.

The chain employs TRBV19 and TRBJ2-2; TRBD2 agrees at 7 bases. The J segment lost 0 bases and the V segment lost 3 bases, leaving 13 bases of the junction unmatched. Looked up from germline, CDR1 is LNHDA and CDR2 is SQIVND (reference sequence). The CDR3 has 19 amino acids. The CDR3, as DNA: TGTGCCAGTAGTATTAGCGGGCACATTCAGGGAGCGAACACCGGGGAGCTGTTTTTT. It yields the protein CASSISGHIQGANTGELFF.

This chain joins TRBV27 and TRBJ2-7, with 11 bases identical to TRBD2. This CDR3 comprises 15 residues. The V gene end was trimmed by 5 bases and the J gene end by 9 bases; junction bases not matched to a gene: 12. Germline V gene data show CDR1 as MNHEY and CDR2 as SMNVEV (reference sequence). The CDR3 is CASSPGTSGNTRQYF. CDR3 nucleotides: TGTGCCAGCAGTCCCGGGACTAGCGGAAATACGAGGCAGTACTTC.

The chain uses TRBV5-4 and TRBJ1-2; a possible D gene is TRBD1 (6 bases). Germline V CDR1 and CDR2: SGHNT, YYREEE (reference sequence). V lost 0 bases, J lost 0 bases, and 15 bases lay in between. The CDR3 contains 17 residues. The CDR3 sequence: CASSLAGGTFTNYGYTF. Written as DNA, the CDR3 is TGTGCCAGCAGCTTGGCCGGGGGGACATTTACTAACTATGGCTACACCTTC.

The rearrangement joins TRBV2 to TRBJ2-7, with D unclear. The germline V and J ends were trimmed by 11 bases and 3 bases, with 11 bases remaining between them. Germline V gives CDR1 SNHLY, CDR2 FYNNEI. The CDR3 runs to 11 residues. This chain's CDR3 is CAGWAHYEQYF. The CDR3 DNA reads as TGTGCCGGCTGGGCACACTACGAGCAGTACTTC.

V and J are TRBV27 and TRBJ2-5; 15 positions match TRBD2. The ends lost 5 bases at V and 5 bases at J; junction bases unmatched: 0. The V gene's germline CDR1 is MNHEY and CDR2 SMNVEV (reference sequence). CDR3 size: 14 residues. CDR3 in DNA: TGTGCCAGCAGTGGACTAGCGGGAGGGGAGACCCAGTACTTC. Amino acid sequence: CASSGLAGGETQYF.

This clone was found once. The gene calls are TRBV5-5 and TRBJ2-1; D unclear. This CDR3 is 16 amino acids long. CDR1 is SGHKS, CDR2 YYEKEE, per germline (reference sequence). The germline V and J ends were trimmed by 2 bases and 0 bases, with 12 bases remaining between them. The CDR3 bases are TGTGCCAGCAGCTTTGGGTTAGCCCGCTCCTACAATGAGCAGTTCTTC. Amino acids: CASSFGLARSYNEQFF.

This clone has more than one count but fewer than ten. The genes are TRBV7-8 and TRBJ2-1; D may be TRBD2 (6 bases). The CDR3 covers 15 residues. Germline values: CDR1 SGHVS, CDR2 FQNEAQ. Trimming pared 2 bases from V and 4 bases from J, leaving 12 bases between. The DNA of the CDR3 is TGTGCCAGCAGCTTATCTAGCGCATATTACAATGAGCAGTTCTTC. Residues: CASSLSSAYYNEQFF. Variable domain in full (rest from reference TRBV7-8 and TRBJ2-1): GAGVSQSPRYKVAKRGQDVALRCDPISGHVSLFWYQQALGQGPEFLTYFQNEAQLDKSGLPSDRFFAERPEGSVSTLKIQRTQQEDSAVYLCASSLSSAYYNEQFFGPGTRLTVL.

The chain uses TRBV12-3 or TRBV12-4 and TRBJ2-5; 7 bases are a match to TRBD1. There are 13 residues in the CDR3. V lost 6 bases to trimming and J lost 9 bases; unmatched junction nucleotides: 10. CDR3 loop: CASRLTGDSAQYF. The CDR3 DNA is TGTGCCAGCAGGCTCACAGGGGATTCGGCCCAGTACTTC.

This chain connects TRBV6-5 to TRBJ1-1, with TRBD1 as a possible D gene (5 bases). Germline V gene sequence: CDR1 MNHEY, CDR2 SVGAGI. The CDR3 totals 13 residues. With 2 bases removed from V and 5 bases from J, the gap between germline ends came to 9 bases. CDR3 in amino acids: CASSYQGETEAFF. CDR3 nucleotides: TGTGCCAGCAGTTACCAGGGTGAGACTGAAGCTTTCTTT.

This chain uses TRBV7-6 with TRBJ2-7; D is ambiguous. The CDR3 covers 14 residues. Trimming took off 0 bases at V and 2 bases at J, with 8 bases between the two ends. Germline assignment: CDR1 SGHVS and CDR2 FNYEAQ. The CDR3 sequence: CASSLAMAAYEQYF. The DNA for the CDR3 is TGTGCCAGCAGCTTAGCGATGGCGGCCTACGAGCAGTACTTC.

The CDR3 reads CASSLPAQGRHEQFF. The DNA for the CDR3 is TGCGCCAGCAGCCTCCCTGCCCAGGGGCGACATGAGCAGTTCTTC. The chain is built from TRBV4-1 and TRBJ2-1; D perhaps matches TRBD1 (6 bases). The CDR3 is made up of 15 amino acids. Trimming took 4 bases from V and 8 from J, leaving 18 bases between them. Germline V gene sequence: CDR1 MGHRA, CDR2 YSYEKL.

The chain has TRBV18 and TRBJ2-3, with 12 bases identical to TRBD2. CDR1 and CDR2 (germline): KGHSH, LQKENI. This CDR3 has 16 amino acids. Germline trimming cut 3 bases from V and 4 bases from J; bases unmatched to any gene: 5. The CDR3 bases are TGTGCCAGCTCACCTTCGACTAGCGGGAGCGCAGATACGCAGTATTTT. Translating it yields CASSPSTSGSADTQYF. Full variable domain (outside the CDR3, taken from reference TRBV18 and TRBJ2-3): NAGVMQNPRHLVRRRGQEARLRCSPMKGHSHVYWYRQLPEEGLKFMVYLQKENIIDESGMPKERFSAEFPKEGPSILRIQQVVRGDSAAYFCASSPSTSGSADTQYFGPGTRLTVL.

The chain is built from TRBV28 and TRBJ2-2; 13 bases are a match to TRBD2. Looked up from germline, CDR1 is MDHEN and CDR2 is SYDVKM. V lost 5 bases and J lost 2; bases outside the gene matches: 5. The CDR3 is 17 amino acids. The CDR3 loop reads CASSPSGLAGNTGELFF. Here the CDR3 DNA reads TGTGCCAGCAGTCCATCGGGACTAGCGGGAAACACCGGGGAGCTGTTTTTT.

The chain recombines TRBV19 with TRBJ2-3; tentatively, D is TRBD2 (5 bases). The CDR3 contains 17 residues. V lost 7 bases to trimming and J lost 1 base, with 21 bases between them. CDR1 and CDR2 from the germline V gene are LNHDA and SQIVND (reference sequence). As DNA, the CDR3 is TGTGCCAGTACCCGGACTCGACCCACGTTCGGCACAGATACGCAGTATTTT. Its translation is CASTRTRPTFGTDTQYF.

The rearrangement uses TRBV7-2 and TRBJ2-7, with TRBD1 identical over 9 bases. J gave up 3 bases and V 5 bases, and 11 bases lay outside the gene matches. Germline V gene data show CDR1 as SGHTA and CDR2 as FQGNSA. The CDR3 is 16 residues long. CDR3 region: CASSPPPSTGGYEQYF. The CDR3 DNA reads TGTGCCAGCAGCCCGCCTCCATCGACAGGGGGCTACGAGCAGTACTTC.

V is TRBV3-1 (or the pseudogene TRBV3-2) and J is TRBJ2-3, with 7 bases fitting TRBD2. The CDR3 sequence is 18 residues long. CDR1 and CDR2 from the germline V gene are LGHDT and YNNKEL (reference sequence). Trimming at V came to 3 bases and at J to 0 bases, leaving 12 bases not matched to a gene. The CDR3 DNA follows: TGTGCCAGCAGCCATGACGGGACTACCACCATCAGCACAGATACGCAGTATTTT. This encodes CASSHDGTTTISTDTQYF.

The table lists this clone with a count of one. The gene calls are TRBV30 and TRBJ2-7; TRBD1 agrees at 7 bases. The CDR3 is 12 residues long. Germline CDR1 and CDR2: GTSNPN and SVGIG (reference sequence). V lost 2 bases, J lost 6 bases, and 4 bases stayed unmatched. The CDR3 here is CAWSRRQGEQYF. In nucleotides, the CDR3 is TGTGCCTGGAGTCGGCGACAGGGCGAGCAGTACTTC. Using reference TRBV30 and TRBJ2-7 for the parts outside the CDR3, the full variable domain is SQTIHQWPATLVQPVGSPLSLECTVEGTSNPNLYWYRQAAGRGLQLLFYSVGIGQISSEVPQNLSASRPQDRQFILSSKKLLLSDSGFYLCAWSRRQGEQYFGPGTRLTVT.

J is TRBJ2-1 and V is TRBV6-5, with TRBD1 identical over 7 bases. Trimming took 8 bases from V and 1 from J; bases not matched to a gene: 5. The CDR3 runs 14 residues. CDR1 is MNHEY, CDR2 SVGAGI, per germline. The CDR3 loop reads CASRRQGSYNEQFF. The CDR3, as DNA: TGTGCCAGCCGGAGACAGGGATCCTACAATGAGCAGTTCTTC.

The gene calls are TRBV7-5 and TRBJ1-4. TRBV7-5 is a pseudogene locus. The CDR3 is 12 amino acids. DNA of the CDR3: TGTGTCAGAAGCAGGGGGGGGGAAAAACTGTTTTTT. Residues: CVRSRGGEKLFF.

The gene calls are TRBV11-2 and TRBJ2-1, with 14 bases aligning to TRBD2. V trimming: 6 bases; J trimming: 10 bases; junction bases outside the gene matches: 5. This CDR3 spans 14 amino acids. The V gene's germline CDR1 is SGHAT and CDR2 FQNNGV. The CDR3 reads CASSPGLAGEEQFF. In nucleotides, the CDR3 is TGTGCCAGCAGTCCGGGACTAGCGGGAGAAGAGCAGTTCTTC.